The 29 T cell receptor beta chains given below trace back to one sample, sequenced in a study of T cells in Graves' hyperthyroidism and ophthalmopathy. Amplified TCR beta CDR3 regions derived from RNA transcripts. The primer set for the first-round RT-PCR of the TCR CDR3 was HTBI. TCRdb re-called the multiplex PCR reads with MiXCR, one entry per CDR3 protein. Altogether some 500,000 distinct CDR3 sequences are present, roughly a quarter being singletons, with the ten largest covering around 11%. The sequencing input was blood. The origin of the receptors is a woman between 25 and 40 years old with Graves' ophthalmopathy.

This clonotype turned up a few times. The chain has TRBV12-3 or TRBV12-4 and TRBJ1-2; no reliable D call. Trimming cost V 4 bases and J 2 bases, with 11 bases left between them. The CDR3 consists of 14 residues. Here the CDR3 DNA reads TGTGCCAGCAGTTGGGGTCACCTCAACTATGGCTACACCTTC. Protein sequence: CASSWGHLNYGYTF.

Ten or more counts support this clonotype. V is TRBV19 and J is TRBJ1-1; D possibly corresponds to TRBD1 (5 bases). The CDR3 runs 14 residues. Between the trimmed V and J ends, which lost 7 bases and 3 bases, there was a span of 15 bases. Germline V CDR1 and CDR2: LNHDA, SQIVND (reference sequence). The chain's CDR3 is CASNLREWDTEAFF. CDR3 in DNA: TGTGCCAGTAACCTCAGGGAATGGGACACTGAAGCTTTCTTT.

This clonotype was seen ten or more times. CDR3: CASSTQDREAFF. The CDR3 DNA is TGTGCCAGCAGCACCCAGGACAGGGAAGCTTTCTTT. The J gene is TRBJ1-1, the V gene TRBV7-3; 7 bases are shared with TRBD1. The V segment lost 5 bases and the J segment 8 bases; nucleotides outside the gene matches: 5. The CDR3 contains 12 residues. Per the germline V gene, CDR1 is SGHTA and CDR2 is FQGTGA.

This clonotype has a count of ten or more. The chain joins TRBV6-4 to TRBJ1-2; 10 bases fit TRBD1. The CDR3 has 18 residues. J lost 4 bases, V lost 6 bases, and 17 bases had no gene match. CDR1 and CDR2 from the germline V gene are MRHNA and SNTAGT. CDR3 DNA sequence: TGTGCCAGCAGCCGAACCGGGACAGGGGAATCGGCGGGCTATGGCTACACCTTC. Protein product: CASSRTGTGESAGYGYTF.

The chain joins TRBV15 to TRBJ1-1; D gene ambiguous. Germline-derived CDR1 and CDR2 are LNHNV and YYDKDF (reference sequence). The CDR3 is 14 amino acids. V lost 0 bases and J 7 bases, leaving 12 bases between the germline ends. CDR3 loop: CATSRDINSGEAFF. The DNA of the CDR3 is TGTGCCACCAGCAGAGATATCAATTCCGGTGAAGCTTTCTTT.

The chain links TRBV12-3 or TRBV12-4 to TRBJ2-2; TRBD2 matches at 13 bases. This CDR3 has 15 residues. V lost 6 bases and J lost 9; bases outside the gene matches: 7. CDR3 DNA: TGTGCCAGCAGATCCGGACTAGCGGGAGTCCGGGAGCTGTTTTTT. Encoded protein: CASRSGLAGVRELFF.

The sample holds many counts of this clonotype. V and J are TRBV20-1 and TRBJ2-7; D ambiguous. Germline loops: CDR1 DFQATT, CDR2 SNEGSKA (reference sequence). Trimming left V 4 bases short and J 0 bases short, with 7 bases between. This CDR3 has 12 residues. The CDR3 sequence is CSAKKSSYEQYF. DNA for the CDR3: TGCAGTGCTAAAAAGAGCTCCTACGAGCAGTACTTC.

About this clonotype itself: Since no conserved phenylalanine or tryptophan closes the CDR3, a read error is the likely cause. The DNA is omitted, as the CDR3 cannot be located on it reliably, and the CDR3 follows TCRdb's listing. Here the CDR3 reads CASSIRGTGGEGALDQPQQV. This chain joins TRBV19 and TRBJ1-5; TRBD1, the table's D call, lacks a check against the DNA. The CDR3 is 20 residues long, ends included. CDR1 and CDR2 from the germline V gene are LNHDA and SQIVND (reference sequence).

This clonotype occurred many times. V gene TRBV15 combines with J gene TRBJ2-7; maybe TRBD2 (5 bases). Germline assignment: CDR1 LNHNV and CDR2 YYDKDF (reference sequence). This CDR3 has 17 amino acids. Trimming stripped 0 bases from V and 3 bases from J, with 18 bases between. The CDR3 region is CATSRDFRRRYVYEQYF. CDR3 in DNA: TGTGCCACCAGCAGAGATTTTAGACGGAGGTACGTCTACGAGCAGTACTTC.

This clonotype has a count of ten or more. The rearrangement joins TRBV11-2 to TRBJ2-7; TRBD1 agrees at 7 bases. Germline V gives CDR1 SGHAT, CDR2 FQNNGV. The CDR3 loop spans 16 amino acids. The junction had 8 bases not matched to a gene; V was cut back by 0 bases and J by 3 bases. CDR3 nucleotides: TGTGCCAGCAGCTTAGATCTCGCAGGGGGAAACTACGAGCAGTACTTC. This encodes CASSLDLAGGNYEQYF.

This clonotype was seen ten or more times. The V call is TRBV6-1, the J call TRBJ2-5; the D gene could be TRBD1 or TRBD2 (5 bases each). Trimming pared 6 bases from V and 1 base from J, leaving 9 bases between. The CDR3 spans 13 residues. Germline V gives CDR1 MNHNS, CDR2 SASEGT. The CDR3 region is CASSREPQETQYF. The CDR3 DNA reads as TGTGCCAGCAGCAGGGAGCCCCAAGAGACCCAGTACTTC.

This clonotype was seen at least ten times. The rearrangement joins TRBV5-1 to TRBJ2-5; no clear D gene. Trimming cost V 5 bases and J 1 base, with 3 bases left between them. Looked up from germline, CDR1 is SGHRS and CDR2 is YFSETQ. The CDR3 is 11 residues long. The DNA for the CDR3 is TGCGCCAGCAGAATCCAAGAGACCCAGTACTTC. Encoded protein: CASRIQETQYF.

The chain carries TRBV6-2 or TRBV6-3 and TRBJ2-5; a weak D match, TRBD2 (5 bases). This CDR3 has 14 amino acids. Germline loops: CDR1 MNHEY, CDR2 SVGEGT. Between the trimmed V and J ends, which lost 6 bases and 5 bases, there was a span of 16 bases. The CDR3 coding sequence is TGTGCCAGCAGAAGTTTCGGAGGACGGGAGACCCAGTACTTC. This codes for CASRSFGGRETQYF.

This clonotype came up many times. V gene TRBV9 combines with J gene TRBJ1-2; possible D gene TRBD1, 5 bases. From germline, CDR1 is SGDLS and CDR2 YYNGEE. The V end was cut by 5 bases, the J end by 8 bases, with 19 bases between. This CDR3 region has 14 residues. CDR3 residues: CASRYGTSGFGYTF. DNA for the CDR3: TGTGCCAGCAGATATGGGACCTCGGGATTCGGCTACACCTTC.

The chain is built from TRBV9 and TRBJ1-5; D gene uncertain. V lost 0 bases, J lost 0 bases, and 7 bases lay in between. From germline, CDR1 is SGDLS and CDR2 YYNGEE. The CDR3 loop spans 15 amino acids. The CDR3 region has the DNA TGTGCCAGCAGCGTAGGACAACATAGCAATCAGCCCCAGCATTTT. Translation: CASSVGQHSNQPQHF.

In this sample, this clonotype turned up many times. The rearrangement joins TRBV6-5 to TRBJ1-1; D not certain. Germline values: CDR1 MNHEY, CDR2 SVGAGI. This CDR3 is built from 15 residues. The germline V and J ends were trimmed by 5 bases and 4 bases, with 17 bases remaining between them. This CDR3 reads CASSPREPWITEAFF. The CDR3 DNA sequence: TGTGCCAGCAGTCCGAGGGAACCTTGGATCACTGAAGCTTTCTTT.

This clonotype has at least ten counts. This rearrangement joins TRBV19 to TRBJ2-7; D gene ambiguous. Germline loops: CDR1 LNHDA, CDR2 SQIVND (reference sequence). With 3 bases removed from V and 2 bases from J, the gap between germline ends came to 11 bases. There are 14 residues in the CDR3. CDR3 bases: TGTGCCAGTAGTATCAGGATCGACCCCTACGAGCAGTACTTC. This codes for CASSIRIDPYEQYF.

This clonotype was seen ten or more times. The chain combines TRBV18 with TRBJ1-1, with TRBD1 identical over 7 bases. CDR3 size: 12 residues. The junction had 3 bases not matched to a gene; V was cut back by 4 bases and J by 7 bases. Germline V gene lookup returns CDR1 KGHSH and CDR2 LQKENI. The CDR3 loop reads CASSRQGFEAFF. CDR3 in DNA: TGTGCCAGCTCACGACAGGGATTTGAAGCTTTCTTT. Filled out from reference TRBV18 and TRBJ1-1, the complete variable domain reads NAGVMQNPRHLVRRRGQEARLRCSPMKGHSHVYWYRQLPEEGLKFMVYLQKENIIDESGMPKERFSAEFPKEGPSILRIQQVVRGDSAAYFCASSRQGFEAFFGQGTRLTVV.

This clonotype was recorded at least ten times. This rearrangement joins TRBV7-9 to TRBJ1-5, with 7 positions matching TRBD1. In germline, CDR1 is SEHNR, CDR2 FQNEAQ (reference sequence). V was pared by 4 bases and J by 4 bases, with 4 bases of the junction left unmatched. The CDR3 consists of 14 residues. The CDR3 DNA reads TGTGCCAGCAGCTCGCAGGGGGGGAATCAGCCCCAGCATTTT. As protein: CASSSQGGNQPQHF.

This clonotype was detected ten times or more. The V call is TRBV6-5, the J call TRBJ1-2, with 8 bases identical to TRBD1. Germline loops: CDR1 MNHEY, CDR2 SVGAGI. After removal of 0 bases from V and 7 bases from J, the junction contained 7 bases not matched to a gene. The CDR3 loop spans 15 amino acids. The CDR3 here is CASSYSAQGALGYTF. The CDR3 DNA is TGTGCCAGCAGTTACTCGGCCCAGGGGGCGCTTGGCTACACCTTC.

The chain carries TRBV3-1 and TRBJ1-1; possibly TRBD1 for D (5 bases). V gave up 4 bases and J gave up 9 bases, with 21 bases separating them. CDR1 LGHDT and CDR2 YNNKEL come from the germline V gene (reference sequence). This CDR3 spans 15 amino acids. DNA for the CDR3: TGTGCCAGCAGCCCATGGGAAAGGGACCCGGTGAAAGCTTTCTTT. Its protein is CASSPWERDPVKAFF.

This clonotype was counted between two and nine times. This chain joins TRBV29-1 and TRBJ2-5; no definite D call. The germline gives CDR1 SQVTM, CDR2 ANQGSEA. V shed 6 bases and J shed 5 bases, with 7 bases lying between them. The CDR3 contains 10 residues. DNA for the CDR3: TGCAGCGTGACAACGGAGACCCAGTACTTC. Its translation: CSVTTETQYF.

This clonotype was picked up many times. V usage is TRBV28 and J usage is TRBJ1-5, with unresolved D. With 3 bases removed from V and 1 base from J, the gap between germline ends came to 7 bases. The CDR3 has 14 residues. Germline loops: CDR1 MDHEN, CDR2 SYDVKM. DNA for the CDR3: TGTGCCAGCAGTTTCGTGAAGAGCAATCAGCCCCAGCATTTT. This gives the protein CASSFVKSNQPQHF.

This chain joins TRBV27 and TRBJ1-5; 10 nucleotides align to TRBD1. The V and J ends lost 3 bases and 8 bases, in that order; junction bases with no gene match: 4. The CDR3 is made up of 14 amino acids. Germline V gene data show CDR1 as MNHEY and CDR2 as SMNVEV (reference sequence). The CDR3 nucleotides read TGTGCCAGCAGTTTCGGACAGGGGGGAGAGCCCCAGCATTTT. Its protein product is CASSFGQGGEPQHF.

Worth noting for this clonotype: A read error is possible here, since a much larger clone lies one base away. Here the CDR3 omits its conserved ending phenylalanine or tryptophan, so a read error is the likely source. The genes are TRBV5-1 and TRBJ1-2, with no clear D. V lost 4 bases and J lost 3, with 13 bases in between. There are 14 residues in the CDR3. CDR1 and CDR2 (germline): SGHRS, YFSETQ. CDR3 sequence: CASSMTPADYGYTL. The CDR3 DNA follows: TGCGCCAGCAGCATGACCCCGGCAGACTATGGCTACACCTTA.

CDR3 region: CASRGLTDNSPLHF. In DNA form, the CDR3 reads TGTGCCAGTAGGGGGTTGACGGATAATTCACCCCTCCACTTT. The chain links TRBV19 to TRBJ1-6; unclear D gene. Trimming pared 6 bases from V and 5 bases from J, leaving 11 bases between. This CDR3 contains 14 residues. CDR1 and CDR2 from the germline V gene are LNHDA and SQIVND (reference sequence).

This clonotype was found a few times. V is TRBV11-1 and J is TRBJ2-5, with 10 bases lining up with TRBD2. CDR3 length: 17 amino acids. CDR1 SGHAT and CDR2 FQDESV come from the germline V gene (reference sequence). V was pared by 3 bases and J by 5 bases, with 12 bases of the junction left unmatched. The CDR3 here is CASSFSWLAGAVETQYF. The CDR3 DNA reads TGTGCCAGCAGCTTTAGCTGGCTAGCGGGGGCGGTGGAGACCCAGTACTTC. The whole variable domain, filled in from reference TRBV11-1 and TRBJ2-5, reads EAEVAQSPRYKITEKSQAVAFWCDPISGHATLYWYRQILGQGPELLVQFQDESVVDDSQLPKDRFSAERLKGVDSTLKIQPAELGDSAMYLCASSFSWLAGAVETQYFGPGTRLLVL.

This rearrangement joins TRBV7-2 to TRBJ2-7; possibly TRBD2 for D (6 bases). The V end was cut by 5 bases, the J end by 7 bases, with 18 bases between. Germline values: CDR1 SGHTA, CDR2 FQGNSA. The CDR3 sequence is 14 residues long. CDR3 loop: CASSPGTSNGEQYF. CDR3 DNA sequence: TGTGCCAGCAGCCCCGGGACTTCCAACGGGGAGCAGTACTTC.

The table lists this clonotype with many counts. J is TRBJ2-7 and V is TRBV6-1; D is unclear. Germline assignment: CDR1 MNHNS and CDR2 SASEGT. CDR3 size: 15 residues. The ends were cut back, 5 bases at V and 3 bases at J, with 17 bases in the middle. Written as DNA, the CDR3 is TGTGCCAGCAGTCCTGCCCCCGGGTCGGACTACGAGCAGTACTTC. Protein product: CASSPAPGSDYEQYF.